The rows below give T cell receptor beta chains drawn from one sample of a study of blood T cells in healthy people across ages. TCRdb reprocessed the 5' RACE reads with MiXCR, giving one entry per CDR3 protein. The table has roughly 800,000 distinct CDR3 sequences, 30% to 45% seen once. Sequenced material: blood. The source is a man between 18 and 29 years old in good health. Each CDR3 is given with its conserved first and last residue. Each record gives: D gene, clone size, J gene, V gene, CDR3 DNA, CDR3 protein. The D gene is left open where the match is weak. Not every row has a clone size; where given, it reads once, few, many or a size class.

>NA|many|TRBJ1-2|TRBV5-1
TGCGCCAGCAGCCCCTCACCCGACAGAATAAGGAACTATGGCTACACCTTC
CASSPSPDRIRNYGYTF
>TRBD2|many|TRBJ2-7|TRBV5-5
TGTGCCAGCAGCAGGTCCGGGACTAGCGGACACTACGAGCAGTACTTC
CASSRSGTSGHYEQYF
>NA|NA|TRBJ2-3|TRBV10-3
TGTGCCATCAGGGGGAGCAGGGGCGAAAATACGCAGTATTTT
CAIRGSRGENTQYF
>NA|NA|TRBJ1-5|TRBV12-3/TRBV12-4
TGTGCCAGCGGACAGAGCTACAATCAGCCCCAGCATTTT
CASGQSYNQPQHF
>NA|NA|TRBJ2-5|TRBV12-3/TRBV12-4
TGTGCCAGCAGACTCGGGACTGCTAAGAATGAGCAGTACTTC
CASRLGTAKNEQYF
>NA|NA|TRBJ1-6|TRBV7-9
TGTGCCAGCAGCTTACGACAAGTCGACAATTCACCCCTCCACTTT
CASSLRQVDNSPLHF
>NA|NA|TRBJ1-5|TRBV10-3
TGTGCCATCAGTGAGTCGGCGGCCCCTCAGCCCCAGCATTTT
CAISESAAPQPQHF
>NA|few|TRBJ1-4|TRBV6-5
TGTGCCAGCAGTTACGGCGGACAGCTGAATGAAAAACTGTTTTTT
CASSYGGQLNEKLFF
>NA|few|TRBJ2-5|TRBV4-3
TGCGCCAGCAGCCAAGGAATCGCCCAGGGAGAGACCCAGTACTTC
CASSQGIAQGETQYF
>NA|NA|TRBJ2-6|TRBV12-3/TRBV12-4
TGTGCCAGCACCTTCCGGCTCTCTGGGGCCAACGTCCTGACTTTC
CASTFRLSGANVLTF
>NA|many|TRBJ2-5|TRBV20-1
TGCAGTGCTAGAGTGGGAGGATTGGAGACCCAGTACTTC
CSARVGGLETQYF
>TRBD1|NA|TRBJ2-7|TRBV27
TGTGCCAGCAGTTCCGGACCGGGACAGTACTCCTACGAGCAGTACTTC
CASSSGPGQYSYEQYF
>TRBD1|NA|TRBJ2-1|TRBV5-6
TGTGCCAGCAATACAGGGGGCCCCTCCTACAATGAGCAGTTCTTC
CASNTGGPSYNEQFF
>NA|many|TRBJ1-5|TRBV28
TGTGCCAGCAGTCTCGGGCGAGGCAATCAGCCCCAGCATTTT
CASSLGRGNQPQHF
>TRBD2|few|TRBJ2-5|TRBV4-2
TGTGCCAGCAGCCAAGTAGAGCGGGGGGGCGGAGAGACCCAGTACTTC
CASSQVERGGGETQYF
>NA|NA|TRBJ1-1|TRBV5-6
TGTGCCAGCAGCAGGAAGCAGGGGATGAACACTGAAGCTTTCTTT
CASSRKQGMNTEAFF
>TRBD1|few|TRBJ2-1|TRBV15
TGTGCCACCAGCTCTAGGGCAGGGGGTTACAATGAGCAGTTCTTC
CATSSRAGGYNEQFF
>NA|NA|TRBJ2-3|TRBV12-3/TRBV12-4
TGTGCCAGCAGGGGCGGGGACCGAGATACGCAGTATTTT
CASRGGDRDTQYF
>NA|many|TRBJ2-7|TRBV4-3
TGCGCCAGCAGCGGTAGGGTTTACGAGCAGTACTTC
CASSGRVYEQYF
>NA|NA|TRBJ1-6|TRBV18
TGTGCCAGCTCACCAAGAAGCTCCTATAATTCACCCCTCCACTTT
CASSPRSSYNSPLHF
>TRBD1|many|TRBJ2-3|TRBV29-1
TGCAGCGTGGATGGACAGGGGGCTTCAGATACGCAGTATTTT
CSVDGQGASDTQYF
>NA|NA|TRBJ1-5|TRBV29-1
TGCAGCATTGTTTTCAGTTACAATCAGCCCCAGCATTTT
CSIVFSYNQPQHF
>NA|many|TRBJ2-7|TRBV5-1
TGCGCCAGCAGCTTGGCCTTAGGGGCATACGAGCAGTACTTC
CASSLALGAYEQYF
>NA|few|TRBJ1-1|TRBV21-1
TGTGCCAGCTCCTTCGGGTGCGGGAAACAAATGAACACTGAAGCTTTCTTT
CASSFGCGKQMNTEAFF
>NA|few|TRBJ2-2|TRBV21-1
TGTGCCAGCAGCATGACCAGCGGGTCCCCACTATACACCGGGGAGCTGTTTTTT
CASSMTSGSPLYTGELFF
>NA|few|TRBJ1-2|TRBV2
TGTGCCAGCAGTGAGGGAGACGATCTCTATGGCTACACCTTC
CASSEGDDLYGYTF
>NA|NA|TRBJ2-2|TRBV29-1
TGCAGCGTCCAGGGGCAGGGTAACACCGGGGAGCTGTTTTTT
CSVQGQGNTGELFF
>NA|few|TRBJ2-5|TRBV7-2
TGTGCCAGCAGCTTAGCCCCCGTGCTAGTAGAGACCCAGTACTTC
CASSLAPVLVETQYF
>NA|NA|TRBJ2-5|TRBV7-4
TGTGCCAGCAGCCCAAAGGTTTTGTTGCTAGATCAAGAGACCCAGTACTTC
CASSPKVLLLDQETQYF
>TRBD1|NA|TRBJ2-3|TRBV2
TGTGCCAGCGGCACTGCCCTGGACAGGGGAACAGATACGCAGTATTTT
CASGTALDRGTDTQYF
>NA|NA|TRBJ1-2|TRBV27
TGTGCCAGCAGTTTCTCCAGTGCCCATGGCTACACCTTC
CASSFSSAHGYTF
>NA|few|TRBJ2-3|TRBV4-2
TGTGCCAGCAGTGCCCGGGCGATCACAGATACGCAGTATTTT
CASSARAITDTQYF
>NA|NA|TRBJ1-3|TRBV6-2/TRBV6-3
TGTGCCAGCAGTTACCGACAGCCTGGAAACACCATATATTTT
CASSYRQPGNTIYF
>NA|few|TRBJ2-7|TRBV5-4
TGTGCCAGCAGCGTGTCCGGGCAGGGGGGCGAGCAGTACTTC
CASSVSGQGGEQYF
>NA|many|TRBJ2-3|TRBV5-1
TGCGCCAGCAGCGCGGGGACTTTGACAGATACGCAGTATTTT
CASSAGTLTDTQYF
>NA|NA|TRBJ1-5|TRBV4-1
TGCGCCAGCAGCCAGCTCTTAGGGACTCAGCCCCAGCATTTT
CASSQLLGTQPQHF
>NA|NA|TRBJ2-1|TRBV20-1
TGCAGTGCTAGAGATCTGTCCCTCACCGGAGGGACCCAGTTCTTC
CSARDLSLTGGTQFF